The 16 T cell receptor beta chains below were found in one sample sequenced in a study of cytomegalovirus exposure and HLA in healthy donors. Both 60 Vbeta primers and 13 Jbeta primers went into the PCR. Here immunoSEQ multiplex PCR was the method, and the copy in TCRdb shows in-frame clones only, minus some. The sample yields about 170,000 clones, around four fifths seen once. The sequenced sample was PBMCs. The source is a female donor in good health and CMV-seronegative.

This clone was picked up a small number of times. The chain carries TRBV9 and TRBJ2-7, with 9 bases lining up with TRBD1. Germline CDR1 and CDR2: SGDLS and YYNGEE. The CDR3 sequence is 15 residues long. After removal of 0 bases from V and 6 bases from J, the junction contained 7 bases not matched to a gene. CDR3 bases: TGTGCCAGCAGCGTAGAGGGGACAGGGAAAACCGAGCAGTACTTC. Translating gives CASSVEGTGKTEQYF.

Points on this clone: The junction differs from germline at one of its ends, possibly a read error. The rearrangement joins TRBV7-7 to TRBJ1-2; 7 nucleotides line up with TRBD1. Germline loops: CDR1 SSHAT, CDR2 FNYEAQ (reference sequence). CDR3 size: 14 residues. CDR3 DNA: TGTGCTAGCATAAAGGGGGCTCCTAACTATGGCTACACCTTC. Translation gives CASIKGAPNYGYTF.

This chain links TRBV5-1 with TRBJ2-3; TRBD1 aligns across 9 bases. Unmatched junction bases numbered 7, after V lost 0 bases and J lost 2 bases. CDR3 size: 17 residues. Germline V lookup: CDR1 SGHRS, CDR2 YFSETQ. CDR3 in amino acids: CASSLAFGTGTTDTQYF. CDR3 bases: TGCGCCAGCAGCTTGGCCTTCGGGACAGGGACCACAGATACGCAGTATTTT.

The CDR3 loop is CASSSGQGAAEAFF. The CDR3 DNA follows: TGTGCCAGCAGCTCAGGACAGGGGGCTGCGGAAGCTTTCTTT. V is TRBV7-2 and J is TRBJ1-1; TRBD1 matches 11 bases. The germline CDR1 and CDR2 sequences are SGHTA and FQGNSA. With V trimmed by 4 bases and J by 8 bases, 6 bases remained unmatched. This CDR3 contains 14 residues.

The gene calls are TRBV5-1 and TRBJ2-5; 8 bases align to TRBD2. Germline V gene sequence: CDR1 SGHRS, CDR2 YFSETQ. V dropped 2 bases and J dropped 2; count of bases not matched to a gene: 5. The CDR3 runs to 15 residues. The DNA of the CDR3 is TGCGCCAGCAGCTTTGGCGGGGGGTATCAAGAGACCCAGTACTTC. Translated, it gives CASSFGGGYQETQYF.

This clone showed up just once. Here the CDR3 reads CASSSSGLLSYEQYF. The CDR3 DNA reads TGTGCCAGCAGCTCGTCCGGGTTGCTTTCCTACGAGCAGTACTTC. The genes are TRBV11-2 and TRBJ2-7, with D hard to call. The CDR3 totals 15 residues. Germline CDR1 SGHAT, CDR2 FQNNGV. V shed 4 bases and J shed 1 base, with 14 bases lying between them.

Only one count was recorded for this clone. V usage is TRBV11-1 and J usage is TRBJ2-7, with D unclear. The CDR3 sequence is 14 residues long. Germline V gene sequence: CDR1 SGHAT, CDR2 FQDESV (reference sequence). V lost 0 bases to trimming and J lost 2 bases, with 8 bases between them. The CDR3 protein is CASSLASPAYEQYF. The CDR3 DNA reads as TGTGCCAGCAGCTTAGCGAGCCCGGCCTACGAGCAGTACTTC. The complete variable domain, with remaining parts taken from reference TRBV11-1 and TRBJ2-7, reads EAEVAQSPRYKITEKSQAVAFWCDPISGHATLYWYRQILGQGPELLVQFQDESVVDDSQLPKDRFSAERLKGVDSTLKIQPAELGDSAMYLCASSLASPAYEQYFGPGTRLTVT.

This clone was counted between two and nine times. In DNA form, the CDR3 reads TGCAGCGTTGAAGGGGGAGTAGCGGGGACCAACACAGATACGCAGTATTTT. This encodes CSVEGGVAGTNTDTQYF. The rearrangement joins TRBV29-1 to TRBJ2-3; 8 nucleotides align to TRBD2. With 1 base clipped from V and 2 bases from J, the junction kept 11 bases outside the gene matches. CDR1 and CDR2 (germline): SQVTM, ANQGSEA. This CDR3 spans 17 amino acids.

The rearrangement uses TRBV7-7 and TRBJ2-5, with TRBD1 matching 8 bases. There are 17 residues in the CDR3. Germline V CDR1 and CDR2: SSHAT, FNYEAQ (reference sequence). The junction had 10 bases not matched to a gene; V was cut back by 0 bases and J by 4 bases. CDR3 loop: CASSLASPGQGGETQYF. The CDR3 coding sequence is TGTGCCAGCAGCTTAGCGTCTCCAGGACAGGGAGGAGAGACCCAGTACTTC. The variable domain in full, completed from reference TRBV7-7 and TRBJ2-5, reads GAGVSQSPRYKVTKRGQDVTLRCDPISSHATLYWYQQALGQGPEFLTYFNYEAQPDKSGLPSDRFSAERPEGSISTLTIQRTEQRDSAMYRCASSLASPGQGGETQYFGPGTRLLVL.

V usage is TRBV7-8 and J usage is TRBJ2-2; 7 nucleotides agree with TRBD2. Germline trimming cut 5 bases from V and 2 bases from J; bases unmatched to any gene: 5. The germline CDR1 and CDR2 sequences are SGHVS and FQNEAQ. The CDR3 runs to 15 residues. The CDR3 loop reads CASSRAGENTGELFF. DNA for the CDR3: TGTGCCAGCAGCCGGGCGGGAGAAAACACCGGGGAGCTGTTTTTT. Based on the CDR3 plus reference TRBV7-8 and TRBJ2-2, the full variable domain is GAGVSQSPRYKVAKRGQDVALRCDPISGHVSLFWYQQALGQGPEFLTYFQNEAQLDKSGLPSDRFFAERPEGSVSTLKIQRTQQEDSAVYLCASSRAGENTGELFFGEGSRLTVL.

CDR3 in amino acids: CASSPNPGTGLPSYEQYF. CDR3 DNA sequence: TGTGCCAGCAGCCCTAATCCGGGGACGGGACTCCCCTCCTACGAGCAGTACTTC. The chain links TRBV5-6 to TRBJ2-7; possible D gene TRBD2, 6 bases. Germline-derived CDR1 and CDR2 are SGHDT and YYEEEE. The CDR3 loop spans 18 amino acids. Trimming cost V 4 bases and J 0 bases, with 23 bases left between them.

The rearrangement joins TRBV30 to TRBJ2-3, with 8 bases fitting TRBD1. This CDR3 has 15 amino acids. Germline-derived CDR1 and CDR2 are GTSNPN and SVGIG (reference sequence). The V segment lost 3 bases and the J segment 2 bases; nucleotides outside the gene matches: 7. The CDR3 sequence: CAWRARDRITDTQYF. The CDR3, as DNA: TGTGCCTGGAGGGCCCGGGACAGGATCACAGATACGCAGTATTTT.

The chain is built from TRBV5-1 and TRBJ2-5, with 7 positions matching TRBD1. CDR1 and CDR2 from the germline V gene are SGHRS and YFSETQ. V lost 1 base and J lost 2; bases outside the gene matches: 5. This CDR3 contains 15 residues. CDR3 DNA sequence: TGCGCCAGCAGCTTGTGGCCGGGACAGCAAGAGACCCAGTACTTC. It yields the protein CASSLWPGQQETQYF. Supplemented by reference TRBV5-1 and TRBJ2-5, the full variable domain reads KAGVTQTPRYLIKTRGQQVTLSCSPISGHRSVSWYQQTPGQGLQFLFEYFSETQRNKGNFPGRFSGRQFSNSRSEMNVSTLELGDSALYLCASSLWPGQQETQYFGPGTRLLVL.

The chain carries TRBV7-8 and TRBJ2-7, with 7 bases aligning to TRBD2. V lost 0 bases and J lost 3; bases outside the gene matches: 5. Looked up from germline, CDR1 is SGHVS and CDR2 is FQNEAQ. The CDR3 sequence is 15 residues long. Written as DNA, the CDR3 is TGTGCCAGCAGCTTAGCGGAGGGAGGGGTCTACGAGCAGTACTTC. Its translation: CASSLAEGGVYEQYF.

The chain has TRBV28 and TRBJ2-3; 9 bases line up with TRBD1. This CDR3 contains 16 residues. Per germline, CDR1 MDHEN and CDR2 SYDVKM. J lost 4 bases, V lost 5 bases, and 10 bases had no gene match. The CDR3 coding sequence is TGTGCCAGCAGTCCAACACAGGGGGCTAGGTCAGATACGCAGTATTTT. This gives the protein CASSPTQGARSDTQYF. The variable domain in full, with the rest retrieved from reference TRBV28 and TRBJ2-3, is DVKVTQSSRYLVKRTGEKVFLECVQDMDHENMFWYRQDPGLGLRLIYFSYDVKMKEKGDIPEGYSVSREKKERFSLILESASTNQTSMYLCASSPTQGARSDTQYFGPGTRLTVL.

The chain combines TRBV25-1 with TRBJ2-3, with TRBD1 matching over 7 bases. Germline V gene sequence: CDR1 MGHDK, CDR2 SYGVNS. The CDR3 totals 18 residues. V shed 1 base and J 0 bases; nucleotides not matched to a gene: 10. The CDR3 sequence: CASSESGGVYFSTDTQYF. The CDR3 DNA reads TGTGCCAGCAGTGAATCAGGGGGAGTATATTTCAGCACAGATACGCAGTATTTT.